These 30 T cell receptor beta chains share one sample of origin, sequenced in a study of PD-1 blockade in classical Hodgkin lymphoma. The sample's time point: cycle 4 day 1 (C4D1), after less than seven weeks of nivolumab. Exposure to brentuximab vedotin varied, and each patient had relapsed following autologous stem cell transplantation. Only in-frame clones appear in the TCRdb table, and some are missing; sequencing was by immunoSEQ multiplex PCR. The data contain some 48,000 clones, 70% to 80% of them singletons. The sequencing here drew on peripheral blood mononuclear cells (PBMCs), taken before the fourth cycle of nivolumab. The receptors were gathered from a human donor with classical Hodgkin lymphoma.

V is TRBV5-4 and J is TRBJ2-7; 7 positions match TRBD1. Germline V lookup: CDR1 SGHNT, CDR2 YYREEE (reference sequence). The CDR3 contains 15 residues. Trimming took 2 bases from V and 0 from J; bases not matched to a gene: 5. The CDR3 coding sequence is TGTGCCAGCAGCTTAGGCGGACAGGACTCCTACGAGCAGTACTTC. It translates to CASSLGGQDSYEQYF.

With regard to this clone: The sample contains more than one DNA sequence encoding this CDR3. J is TRBJ1-5 and V is TRBV2, with D possibly being TRBD1 (5 bases). Germline V gives CDR1 SNHLY, CDR2 FYNNEI. With 7 bases removed from V and 2 bases from J, the gap between germline ends came to 9 bases. The CDR3 sequence is 13 residues long. CDR3 region: CASNQGGNQPQHF. The CDR3 region has the DNA TGTGCCAGCAATCAGGGTGGCAATCAGCCCCAGCATTTT. Supplemented by reference TRBV2 and TRBJ1-5, the full variable domain reads EPEVTQTPSHQVTQMGQEVILRCVPISNHLYFYWYRQILGQKVEFLVSFYNNEISEKSEIFDDQFSVERPDGSNFTLKIRSTKLEDSAMYFCASNQGGNQPQHFGDGTRLSIL.

This clone was seen just once. The chain employs TRBV9 and TRBJ1-5; D gene uncertain. The CDR3 covers 13 residues. Germline assignment: CDR1 SGDLS and CDR2 YYNGEE. V lost 0 bases and J lost 5, with 6 bases in between. CDR3 residues: CASSVAFDQPQHF. The CDR3 DNA follows: TGTGCCAGCAGCGTAGCGTTCGATCAGCCCCAGCATTTT.

The chain is built from TRBV25-1 and TRBJ1-4; D is undetermined. The CDR3 sequence is 13 residues long. V lost 4 bases, J lost 5 bases, and 8 bases lay in between. Germline V gene lookup returns CDR1 MGHDK and CDR2 SYGVNS. The CDR3 bases are TGTGCCAGCAGTGTAGGCGGAAATGAAAAACTGTTTTTT. Its protein product is CASSVGGNEKLFF. The variable domain in full, with the rest retrieved from reference TRBV25-1 and TRBJ1-4, is EADIYQTPRYLVIGTGKKITLECSQTMGHDKMYWYQQDPGMELHLIHYSYGVNSTEKGDLSSESTVSRIRTEHFPLTLESARPSHTSQYLCASSVGGNEKLFFGSGTQLSVL.

This clone has only one observation. The chain is built from TRBV2 and TRBJ2-5; possible D gene TRBD2, 5 bases. The CDR3 is 14 amino acids. V lost 8 bases and J lost 1, with 14 bases in between. CDR1 is SNHLY and CDR2 is FYNNEI in the germline V gene. CDR3 sequence (DNA): TGTGCCAGCCCGAGGGAGTCATCCCAAGAGACCCAGTACTTC. Protein sequence: CASPRESSQETQYF.

The J gene is TRBJ1-1, the V gene TRBV10-3; D unclear. V was pared by 2 bases and J by 6 bases, with 16 bases between. The CDR3 has 15 residues. From germline, CDR1 is ENHRY and CDR2 SYGVKD. The CDR3 nucleotides are TGTGCCATCAGTGAGCCGACCCTAAGGTTACCTGAAGCTTTCTTT. Translation: CAISEPTLRLPEAFF.

This clone showed up just a few times. The rearrangement uses TRBV9 and TRBJ1-1, with D possibly TRBD1 on 5 matching bases. The germline V gene has CDR1 SGDLS and CDR2 YYNGEE. The CDR3 contains 14 residues. V lost 0 bases and J lost 2, with 8 bases in between. The CDR3 sequence is CASSVVDSNTEAFF. CDR3 nucleotides: TGTGCCAGCAGCGTAGTAGACAGTAACACTGAAGCTTTCTTT.

The chain employs TRBV9 and TRBJ1-2; 7 bases are a match to TRBD1. This CDR3 region has 15 residues. V lost 6 bases, J lost 2 bases, and 10 bases stayed unmatched. The germline V gene has CDR1 SGDLS and CDR2 YYNGEE. The CDR3 region is CASTLGQENNYGYTF. CDR3 in DNA: TGTGCCAGCACCCTAGGACAGGAGAACAACTATGGCTACACCTTC.

The chain combines TRBV10-3 with TRBJ1-4; a weak D match, TRBD1 (6 bases). There are 14 residues in the CDR3. V shed 4 bases and J shed 4 bases, with 10 bases lying between them. The V gene's germline CDR1 is ENHRY and CDR2 SYGVKD. The CDR3 sequence is CAISAQGINEKLFF. DNA for the CDR3: TGTGCCATCAGTGCGCAGGGGATTAATGAAAAACTGTTTTTT.

This clone was seen a few times. This chain connects TRBV7-6 to TRBJ2-7, with a tentative D call TRBD2 (5 bases). The CDR3 runs 13 residues. Germline V CDR1 and CDR2: SGHVS, FNYEAQ. Trimming pared 4 bases from V and 7 bases from J, leaving 14 bases between. The CDR3: CASSSAPEREQYF. Written as DNA, the CDR3 is TGTGCCAGCAGCTCGGCGCCCGAGCGGGAGCAGTACTTC.

The chain couples TRBV6-4 to TRBJ2-3; the D gene is possibly TRBD1 (6 bases). The length of the CDR3 is 15 residues. The germline V gene has CDR1 MRHNA and CDR2 SNTAGT. Trimming took 5 bases from V and 0 from J, leaving 12 bases between them. In nucleotides, the CDR3 is TGTGCCAGCAGTACCGGGACAATTAGCACAGATACGCAGTATTTT. Amino acid sequence: CASSTGTISTDTQYF.

This chain uses TRBV19 with TRBJ2-5, with 7 bases that match TRBD2. Germline V gives CDR1 LNHDA, CDR2 SQIVND (reference sequence). The J segment lost 1 base and the V segment lost 6 bases, leaving 2 bases of the junction unmatched. The CDR3 is made up of 13 amino acids. In DNA form, the CDR3 reads TGTGCCAGTAGGGGGGGGAGCCAAGAGACCCAGTACTTC. Protein: CASRGGSQETQYF.

Comment on this clone: One end of the junction fails to match germline, which may point to a read error. V is TRBV7-2 and J is TRBJ1-3, with D unclear. CDR3 length equals 15 residues. The germline gives CDR1 SGHTA, CDR2 FQGNSA. The chain's CDR3 is CASSLGSISGNTIYF. CDR3 bases: TGTGCCAGCAGCTTAGGTTCAATATCTGGGAACACCATATATTTT.

The rearrangement uses TRBV6-5 and TRBJ1-3, with D uncertain. Germline V gene data show CDR1 as MNHEY and CDR2 as SVGAGI. This CDR3 has 13 amino acids. The ends were cut back, 3 bases at V and 4 bases at J, with 7 bases in the middle. The CDR3 sequence is CASSYRPGNTIYF. CDR3 DNA: TGTGCCAGCAGTTATAGACCCGGAAACACCATATATTTT.

The chain couples TRBV27 to TRBJ1-5; D unresolved. CDR3 length equals 13 residues. The germline V gene encodes CDR1 MNHEY and CDR2 SMNVEV (reference sequence). Trimming shortened V by 5 bases and J by 6 bases, and 11 bases separated the two germline ends. CDR3 DNA: TGTGCCAGCAGTCCTACGGGCCCTCAGCCCCAGCATTTT. Translated: CASSPTGPQPQHF.

V is TRBV10-3 and J is TRBJ1-1, with a weak D call TRBD1 (5 bases). V lost 3 bases and J lost 4, with 12 bases in between. Looked up from germline, CDR1 is ENHRY and CDR2 is SYGVKD. The CDR3 spans 14 residues. The CDR3 sequence: CAISDTQGRTEAFF. For the CDR3, the DNA is TGTGCCATCAGTGATACCCAGGGCCGCACTGAAGCTTTCTTT.

This clone has just a few counts. This sequence joins TRBV7-2 and TRBJ2-5; 7 bases are a match to TRBD1. The CDR3 consists of 12 residues. Unmatched junction bases numbered 1, after V lost 5 bases and J lost 4 bases. CDR1 and CDR2 (germline): SGHTA, FQGNSA. In DNA form, the CDR3 reads TGTGCCAGCAGCACAGGGGCAGAGACCCAGTACTTC. This sequence encodes CASSTGAETQYF.

The chain couples TRBV11-3 to TRBJ2-3; the D is unclear. This CDR3 region has 11 residues. The V gene lost 6 bases and the J gene lost 2 bases, with 3 bases spanning the gap. Germline V gene sequence: CDR1 SGHNT, CDR2 YENEEA. DNA of the CDR3: TGTGCCAGCAGTCTCACAGATACGCAGTATTTT. Protein product: CASSLTDTQYF.

The J gene is TRBJ1-3, the V gene TRBV4-3; possible D gene TRBD1, 5 bases. The germline gives CDR1 LGHNA, CDR2 YSLEER. This CDR3 comprises 16 residues. V was shortened by 1 base and J by 2 bases, with 12 bases between the two germline ends. The CDR3 bases are TGCGCCAGCAGCCAAGGTCCCAGGGTAACTGGAAACACCATATATTTT. Translating it yields CASSQGPRVTGNTIYF.

The chain combines TRBV28 with TRBJ2-7; 9 bases match TRBD2. Per the germline V gene, CDR1 is MDHEN and CDR2 is SYDVKM. The length of the CDR3 is 14 residues. Germline trimming cut 7 bases from V and 5 bases from J; bases unmatched to any gene: 9. As DNA, the CDR3 is TGTGCCAGCAACTGGCGGGAGGGCCTCGACGAGCAGTACTTC. It is translated as CASNWREGLDEQYF.

The V call is TRBV7-9, the J call TRBJ2-7; D gene ambiguous. Germline loops: CDR1 SEHNR, CDR2 FQNEAQ (reference sequence). The V and J ends lost 5 bases and 3 bases respectively, with 17 bases between them. This CDR3 is built from 15 residues. In DNA, the CDR3 is TGTGCCAGCAGCCCCCGAGAGGCTAGGGTCTACGAGCAGTACTTC. Amino acid sequence: CASSPREARVYEQYF.

The chain uses TRBV7-2 and TRBJ2-3; D is uncertain. Per germline, CDR1 SGHTA and CDR2 FQGNSA. This CDR3 has 15 residues. Trimming removed 1 base from V and 1 base from J, with 9 bases in between. CDR3 DNA sequence: TGTGCCAGCAGCTTAGTGGCTGCTGGCACAGATACGCAGTATTTT. Residues: CASSLVAAGTDTQYF.

This clone is a singleton in its sample. V gene TRBV5-6 combines with J gene TRBJ2-5, with 14 positions matching TRBD2. The CDR3 runs 14 residues. Germline lookup yields CDR1 SGHDT and CDR2 YYEEEE. V lost 7 bases, J lost 3 bases, and 2 bases stayed unmatched. CDR3 DNA: TGTGCCAGCGCGGGACTAGCGGGGGAAGAGACCCAGTACTTC. Translation gives CASAGLAGEETQYF.

In regard to this clone: The sample contains more than one DNA sequence encoding this CDR3. The gene calls are TRBV6-1 and TRBJ1-5; D gene uncertain. V lost 1 base and J lost 5, with 9 bases in between. Looked up from germline, CDR1 is MNHNS and CDR2 is SASEGT. CDR3 length: 14 residues. CDR3 sequence: CASSEGGNDQPQHF. CDR3 DNA sequence: TGTGCCAGCAGTGAAGGGGGTAACGATCAGCCCCAGCATTTT.

The V and J genes are TRBV7-8 and TRBJ1-1, with a weak D call TRBD1 (5 bases). With 6 bases removed from V and 1 base from J, the gap between germline ends came to 12 bases. This CDR3 spans 14 amino acids. Looked up from germline, CDR1 is SGHVS and CDR2 is FQNEAQ. The CDR3 coding sequence is TGTGCCAGCAGTTCCAGGGTAGCGAACACTGAAGCTTTCTTT. It translates to CASSSRVANTEAFF. Drawing the rest from reference TRBV7-8 and TRBJ1-1, the complete variable domain is GAGVSQSPRYKVAKRGQDVALRCDPISGHVSLFWYQQALGQGPEFLTYFQNEAQLDKSGLPSDRFFAERPEGSVSTLKIQRTQQEDSAVYLCASSSRVANTEAFFGQGTRLTVV.

The chain is built from TRBV9 and TRBJ2-1, with D perhaps TRBD1 or TRBD2 (5 bases each). The CDR3 covers 12 residues. Germline CDR1 reads SGDLS; CDR2 reads YYNGEE. Between the trimmed V and J ends, which lost 4 bases and 6 bases, there was a span of 8 bases. The CDR3 DNA sequence: TGTGCCAGCAGCTCGGGGCTCAATGAGCAGTTCTTC. It codes for CASSSGLNEQFF.

This chain joins TRBV10-3 and TRBJ2-7; 11 nucleotides line up with TRBD2. The J segment lost 4 bases and the V segment lost 3 bases, leaving 14 bases of the junction unmatched. The CDR3 spans 18 residues. Germline V CDR1 and CDR2: ENHRY, SYGVKD. The CDR3 nucleotides are TGTGCCATCAGTGACCCCCTTCGTAGCGGGAGGGCTAAGTACGAGCAGTACTTC. Amino acid sequence: CAISDPLRSGRAKYEQYF.

The chain carries TRBV30 and TRBJ1-4; tentative D call: TRBD1 (6 bases). V lost 2 bases and J 7 bases, leaving 14 bases between the germline ends. The CDR3 covers 14 residues. The germline V gene encodes CDR1 GTSNPN and CDR2 SVGIG (reference sequence). This chain's CDR3 is CAWSPEQGSEKLFF. CDR3 nucleotides: TGTGCCTGGAGTCCGGAACAGGGTAGTGAAAAACTGTTTTTT.

The chain employs TRBV6-5 and TRBJ2-7; 9 bases are a match to TRBD2. Per the germline V gene, CDR1 is MNHEY and CDR2 is SVGAGI. V trimming: 9 bases; J trimming: 6 bases; junction bases outside the gene matches: 15. CDR3 size: 15 residues. This CDR3 reads CASKGGSGGFSEQYF. For the CDR3, the DNA is TGTGCCAGTAAGGGTGGGAGCGGGGGGTTTAGCGAGCAGTACTTC.

This chain uses TRBV28 with TRBJ1-2; unclear D gene. Germline CDR1 reads MDHEN; CDR2 reads SYDVKM. There are 14 residues in the CDR3. V lost 5 bases to trimming and J lost 0 bases, with 10 bases between them. The CDR3 nucleotides read TGTGCCAGCAGTCCCCCGAGGTCTAACTATGGCTACACCTTC. Translating gives CASSPPRSNYGYTF.